This T cell receptor (beta chain) was retrieved from a study of regulatory T cells in long-lasting Graves disease. This sample's time point: newly diagnosed GD, antithyroid drugs for less than 3 months. Construction of the TCR library relied on RNA isolated from PBMCs. Trimming took 0 bases from V and 1 from J, leaving 12 bases between them. Germline CDR1 SGHDT, CDR2 YYEEEE. This CDR3 is 16 amino acids long. Construction of the TCR beta libraries employed iRepertoire HTBI primers in conjunction with Arm-PCR of CDR3 regions. TCRdb re-analysed the multiplex PCR reads in MiXCR, keeping a single row per CDR3 protein. Of hundreds of thousands of distinct CDR3 sequences in the sample, 15% to 20% were seen once. This clonotype was seen many times. The same sample was also studied in work on T cells in Graves' hyperthyroidism and ophthalmopathy.

Sequencing was performed on peripheral blood mononuclear cells (PBMCs), taken at new diagnosis, from a patient treated with antithyroid drugs. This chain links TRBV5-6 with TRBJ2-3; D unclear. This TCR was sampled from a woman in her forties or fifties with Graves disease. Written as DNA, the CDR3 is TGTGCCAGCAGCTTGGACACCTCCGTCCGCACAGATACGCAGTATTTT. It codes for CASSLDTSVRTDTQYF. The full variable domain, with the rest looked up from reference TRBV5-6 and TRBJ2-3, is DAGVTQSPTHLIKTRGQQVTLRCSPKSGHDTVSWYQQALGQGPQFIFQYYEEEERQRGNFPDRFSGHQFPNYSSELNVNALLLGDSALYLCASSLDTSVRTDTQYFGPGTRLTVL.